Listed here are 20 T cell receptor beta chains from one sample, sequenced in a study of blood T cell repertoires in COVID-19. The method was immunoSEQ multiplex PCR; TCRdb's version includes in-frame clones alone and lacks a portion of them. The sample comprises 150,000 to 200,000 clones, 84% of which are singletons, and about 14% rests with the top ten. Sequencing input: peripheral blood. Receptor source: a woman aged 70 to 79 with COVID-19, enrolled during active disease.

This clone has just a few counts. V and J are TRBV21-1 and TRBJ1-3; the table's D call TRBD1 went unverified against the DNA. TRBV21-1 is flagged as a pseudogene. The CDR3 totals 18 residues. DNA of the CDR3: TGTGCCAGCAGCAACAGGACAGGAAAAAGGATCTCTGGAAACACCATATATTTT. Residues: CASSNRTGKRISGNTIYF.

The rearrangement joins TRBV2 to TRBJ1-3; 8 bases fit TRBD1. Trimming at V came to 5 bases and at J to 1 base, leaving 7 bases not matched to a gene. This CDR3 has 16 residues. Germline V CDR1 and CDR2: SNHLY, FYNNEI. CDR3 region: CASSRDRLQSGNTIYF. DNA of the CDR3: TGTGCCAGCAGTCGGGACAGGCTGCAGTCTGGAAACACCATATATTTT. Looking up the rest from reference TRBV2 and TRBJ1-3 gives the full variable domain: EPEVTQTPSHQVTQMGQEVILRCVPISNHLYFYWYRQILGQKVEFLVSFYNNEISEKSEIFDDQFSVERPDGSNFTLKIRSTKLEDSAMYFCASSRDRLQSGNTIYFGEGSWLTVV.

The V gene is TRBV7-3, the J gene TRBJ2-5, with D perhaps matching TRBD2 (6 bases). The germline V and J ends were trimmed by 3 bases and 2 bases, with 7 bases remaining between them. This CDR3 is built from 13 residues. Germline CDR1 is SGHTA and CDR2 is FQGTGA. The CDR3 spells CASSLGGQETQYF. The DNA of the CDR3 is TGTGCCAGCAGCTTGGGGGGACAAGAGACCCAGTACTTC.

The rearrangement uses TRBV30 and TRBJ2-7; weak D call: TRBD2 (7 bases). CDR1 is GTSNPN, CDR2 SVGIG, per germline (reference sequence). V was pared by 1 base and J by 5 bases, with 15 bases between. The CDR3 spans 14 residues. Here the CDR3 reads CAWSGFTGGHEQYF. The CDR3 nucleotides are TGTGCCTGGAGTGGTTTTACGGGGGGCCACGAGCAGTACTTC.

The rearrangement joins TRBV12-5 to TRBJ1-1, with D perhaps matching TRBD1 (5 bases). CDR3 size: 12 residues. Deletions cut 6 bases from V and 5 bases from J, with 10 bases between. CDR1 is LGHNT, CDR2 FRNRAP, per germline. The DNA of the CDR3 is TGTGCTAGTGGATCTCAGGGTACTGAAGCTTTCTTT. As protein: CASGSQGTEAFF. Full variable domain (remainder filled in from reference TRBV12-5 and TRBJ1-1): DARVTQTPRHKVTEMGQEVTMRCQPILGHNTVFWYRQTMMQGLELLAYFRNRAPLDDSGMPKDRFSAEMPDATLATLKIQPSEPRDSAVYFCASGSQGTEAFFGQGTRLTVV.

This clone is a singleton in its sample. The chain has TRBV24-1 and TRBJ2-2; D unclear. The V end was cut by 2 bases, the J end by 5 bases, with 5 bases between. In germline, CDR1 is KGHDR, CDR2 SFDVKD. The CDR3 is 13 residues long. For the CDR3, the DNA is TGTGCCACCAGTGATTGGAGAACCGGGGAGCTGTTTTTT. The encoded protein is CATSDWRTGELFF.

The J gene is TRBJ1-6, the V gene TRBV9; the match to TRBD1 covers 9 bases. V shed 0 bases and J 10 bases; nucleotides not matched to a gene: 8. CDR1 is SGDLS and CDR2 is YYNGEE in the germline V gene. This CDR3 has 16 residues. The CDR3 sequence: CASSVGRDRVLSPLHF. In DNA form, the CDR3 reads TGTGCCAGCAGCGTAGGCCGGGACAGGGTGTTATCACCCCTCCACTTT.

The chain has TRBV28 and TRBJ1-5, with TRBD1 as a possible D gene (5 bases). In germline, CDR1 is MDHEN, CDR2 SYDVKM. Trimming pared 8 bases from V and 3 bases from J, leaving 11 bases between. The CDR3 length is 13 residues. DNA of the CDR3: TGTGCCAGCGGTTCAGGGTACAATCAGCCCCAGCATTTT. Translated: CASGSGYNQPQHF.

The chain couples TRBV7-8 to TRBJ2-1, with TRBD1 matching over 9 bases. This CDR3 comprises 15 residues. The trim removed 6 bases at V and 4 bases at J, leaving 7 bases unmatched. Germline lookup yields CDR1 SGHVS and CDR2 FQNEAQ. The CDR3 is CASRAIQGAYNEQFF. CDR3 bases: TGTGCCAGCAGGGCTATACAGGGGGCTTACAATGAGCAGTTCTTC. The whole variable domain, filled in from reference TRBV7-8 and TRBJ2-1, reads GAGVSQSPRYKVAKRGQDVALRCDPISGHVSLFWYQQALGQGPEFLTYFQNEAQLDKSGLPSDRFFAERPEGSVSTLKIQRTQQEDSAVYLCASRAIQGAYNEQFFGPGTRLTVL.

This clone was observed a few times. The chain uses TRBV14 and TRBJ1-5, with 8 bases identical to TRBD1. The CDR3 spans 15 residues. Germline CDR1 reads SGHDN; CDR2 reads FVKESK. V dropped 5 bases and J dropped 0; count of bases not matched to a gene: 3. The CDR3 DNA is TGTGCCAGCAGCTCACAGGGGGATAGCAATCAGCCCCAGCATTTT. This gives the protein CASSSQGDSNQPQHF.

The CDR3 nucleotides read TGTGCCAGCAGCTTGGGACAGATTAGCAATCAGCCCCAGCATTTT. Its protein is CASSLGQISNQPQHF. J is TRBJ1-5 and V is TRBV5-6, with a tentative D call TRBD1 (5 bases). Per germline, CDR1 SGHDT and CDR2 YYEEEE. V was cut by 0 bases and J by 0 bases, with 7 bases left in between. This CDR3 region has 15 residues.

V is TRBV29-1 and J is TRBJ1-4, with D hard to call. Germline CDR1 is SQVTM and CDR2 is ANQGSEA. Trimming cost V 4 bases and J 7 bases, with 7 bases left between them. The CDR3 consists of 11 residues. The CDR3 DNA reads TGCAGCGTTGGGCGGGCTGAAAAACTGTTTTTT. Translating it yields CSVGRAEKLFF.

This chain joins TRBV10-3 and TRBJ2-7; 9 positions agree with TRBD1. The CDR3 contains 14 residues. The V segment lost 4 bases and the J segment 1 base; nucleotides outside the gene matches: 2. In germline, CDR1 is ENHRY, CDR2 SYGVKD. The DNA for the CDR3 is TGTGCCATCAGTGCCGGGACAGGGTCCTACGAGCAGTACTTC. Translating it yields CAISAGTGSYEQYF.

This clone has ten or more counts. This CDR3 is CSVLTGIGYTF. In nucleotides, the CDR3 is TGCAGCGTTTTGACAGGGATTGGCTACACCTTC. The chain uses TRBV29-1 and TRBJ1-2, with 7 bases that match TRBD1. V dropped 5 bases and J dropped 7; count of bases not matched to a gene: 4. Germline CDR1 reads SQVTM; CDR2 reads ANQGSEA. The CDR3 loop spans 11 amino acids.

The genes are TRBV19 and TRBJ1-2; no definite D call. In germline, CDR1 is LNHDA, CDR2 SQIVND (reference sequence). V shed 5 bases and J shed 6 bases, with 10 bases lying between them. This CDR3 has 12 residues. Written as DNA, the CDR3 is TGTGCCAGTAGTCTATACGGGGATGGCTACACCTTC. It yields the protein CASSLYGDGYTF.

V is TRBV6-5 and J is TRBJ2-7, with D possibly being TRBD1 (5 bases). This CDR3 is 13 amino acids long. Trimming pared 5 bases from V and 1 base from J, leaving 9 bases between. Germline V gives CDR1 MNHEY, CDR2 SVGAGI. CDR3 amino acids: CASSIRGSYEQYF. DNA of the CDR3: TGTGCCAGCAGTATAAGGGGATCCTACGAGCAGTACTTC.

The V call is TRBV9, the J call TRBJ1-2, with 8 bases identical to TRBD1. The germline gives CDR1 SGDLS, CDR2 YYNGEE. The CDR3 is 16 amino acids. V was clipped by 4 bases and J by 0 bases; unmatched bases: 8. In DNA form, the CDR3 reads TGTGCCAGCAGCCACGGGACAGGCCCTTCTAACTATGGCTACACCTTC. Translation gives CASSHGTGPSNYGYTF.

CDR3 bases: TGTGCCAGCAGCCAGGGCGATGGCCGGACCGGGGAGCTGTTTTTT. Amino acid sequence: CASSQGDGRTGELFF. The V gene is TRBV2, the J gene TRBJ2-2, with a weak D call TRBD1 (5 bases). The germline CDR1 and CDR2 sequences are SNHLY and FYNNEI. The CDR3 extends over 15 amino acids. V lost 6 bases, J lost 5 bases, and 16 bases lay in between.

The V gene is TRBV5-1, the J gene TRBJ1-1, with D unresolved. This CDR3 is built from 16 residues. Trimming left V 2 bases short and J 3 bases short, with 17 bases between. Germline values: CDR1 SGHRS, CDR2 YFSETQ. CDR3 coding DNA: TGCGCCAGCAGCTTTTTGTCGACCCTCCTAGACACTGAAGCTTTCTTT. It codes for CASSFLSTLLDTEAFF.

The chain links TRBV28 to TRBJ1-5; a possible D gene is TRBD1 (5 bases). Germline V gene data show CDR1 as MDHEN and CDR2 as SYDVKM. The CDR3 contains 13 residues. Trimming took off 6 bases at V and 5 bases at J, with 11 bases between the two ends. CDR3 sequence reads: CASSDRPYQPQHF. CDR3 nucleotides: TGTGCCAGCAGCGACAGACCTTATCAGCCCCAGCATTTT.